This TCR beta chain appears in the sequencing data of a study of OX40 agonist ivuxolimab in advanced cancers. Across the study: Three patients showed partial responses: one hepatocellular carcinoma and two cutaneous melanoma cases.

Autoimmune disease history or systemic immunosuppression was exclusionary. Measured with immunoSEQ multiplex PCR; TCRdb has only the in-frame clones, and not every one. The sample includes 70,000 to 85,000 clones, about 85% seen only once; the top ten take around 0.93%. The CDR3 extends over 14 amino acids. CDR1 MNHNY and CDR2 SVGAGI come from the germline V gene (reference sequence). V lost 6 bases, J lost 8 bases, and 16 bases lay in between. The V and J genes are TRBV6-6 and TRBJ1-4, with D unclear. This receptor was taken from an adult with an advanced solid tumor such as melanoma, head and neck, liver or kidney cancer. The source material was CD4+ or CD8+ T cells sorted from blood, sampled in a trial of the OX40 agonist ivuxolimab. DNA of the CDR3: TGTGCCAGCAGAGACCCCGGGGAGGAAGAAAAACTGTTTTTT. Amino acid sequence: CASRDPGEEEKLFF.